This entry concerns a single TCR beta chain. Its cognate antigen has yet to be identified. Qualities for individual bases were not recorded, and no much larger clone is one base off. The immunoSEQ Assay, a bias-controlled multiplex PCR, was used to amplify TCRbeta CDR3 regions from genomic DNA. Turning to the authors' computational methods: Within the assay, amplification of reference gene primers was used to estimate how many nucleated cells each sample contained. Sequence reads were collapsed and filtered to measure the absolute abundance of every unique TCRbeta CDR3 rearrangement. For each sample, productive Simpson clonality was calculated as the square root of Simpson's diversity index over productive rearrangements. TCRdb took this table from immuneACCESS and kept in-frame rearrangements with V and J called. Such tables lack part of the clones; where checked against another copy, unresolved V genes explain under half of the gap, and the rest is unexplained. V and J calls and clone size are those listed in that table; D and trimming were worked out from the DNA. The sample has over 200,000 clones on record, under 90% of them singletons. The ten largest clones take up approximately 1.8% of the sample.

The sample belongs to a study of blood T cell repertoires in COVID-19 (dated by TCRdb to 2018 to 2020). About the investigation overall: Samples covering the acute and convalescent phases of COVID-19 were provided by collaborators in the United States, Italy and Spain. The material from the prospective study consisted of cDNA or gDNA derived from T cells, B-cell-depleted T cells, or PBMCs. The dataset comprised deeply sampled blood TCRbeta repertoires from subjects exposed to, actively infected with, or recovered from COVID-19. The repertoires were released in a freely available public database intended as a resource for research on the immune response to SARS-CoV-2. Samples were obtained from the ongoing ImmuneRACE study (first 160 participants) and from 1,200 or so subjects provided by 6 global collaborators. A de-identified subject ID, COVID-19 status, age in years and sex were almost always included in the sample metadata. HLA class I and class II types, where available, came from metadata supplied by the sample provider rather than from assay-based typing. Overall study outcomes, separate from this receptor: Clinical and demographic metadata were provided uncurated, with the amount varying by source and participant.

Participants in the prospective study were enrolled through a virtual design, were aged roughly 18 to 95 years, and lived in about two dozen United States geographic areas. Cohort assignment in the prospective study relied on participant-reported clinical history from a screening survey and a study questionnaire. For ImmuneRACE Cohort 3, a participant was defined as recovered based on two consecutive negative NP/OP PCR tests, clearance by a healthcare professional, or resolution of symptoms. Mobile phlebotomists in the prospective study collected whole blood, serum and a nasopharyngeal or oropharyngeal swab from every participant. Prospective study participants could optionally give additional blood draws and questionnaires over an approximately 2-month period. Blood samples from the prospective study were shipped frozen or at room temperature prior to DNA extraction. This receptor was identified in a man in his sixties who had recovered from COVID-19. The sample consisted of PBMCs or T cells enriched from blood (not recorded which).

This receptor has the CDR3 CASSERRAGGTDTQYF. Here is the DNA: TGTGCCAGCAGCGAAAGGCGGGCGGGGGGCACAGATACGCAGTATTTT. This sequence uses TRBV7-6 and TRBJ2-3; 7 bases in the junction line up with TRBD2. The CDR3 sequence holds 16 residues, the cysteine and phenylalanine included. Only CDR3 DNA is held: 48 bases, read in frame from base 1. V is trimmed back by 5 bases and J by 1 base, and the junction contains 9 bases that no gene match accounts for. For CDR1 and CDR2, the germline V gene lists SGHVS and FNYEAQ.